These T cell receptor beta chains were read from a single sample in a study of blood T cell repertoires in COVID-19. Sequencing used immunoSEQ multiplex PCR; TCRdb keeps in-frame clones, though not all of them. The sample lists around 100,000 clones, about 84% occurring once. Sequencing was done on a sample of peripheral blood. The receptors derive from a human donor in a cohort sampled during active COVID-19. Both conserved end residues are part of each CDR3. A D gene is named only where the DNA matches it firmly. Size is stated for part of the rows, as once, few or many counts, or as a class when the clone is expanded.

V gene,J gene,D gene,clone size,CDR3 protein,CDR3 DNA
TRBV5-4,TRBJ2-2,NA,NA,CASSRGKSTGELFF,TGTGCCAGCAGCCGGGGGAAGAGCACCGGGGAGCTGTTTTTT
TRBV5-1,TRBJ2-1,NA,few,CASKSEGARGEQFF,TGCGCCAGCAAGTCTGAGGGGGCGCGGGGTGAGCAGTTCTTC
TRBV4-3,TRBJ2-1,NA,NA,CASSQDLRRNNEQFF,TGCGCCAGCAGCCAGGATCTGCGGAGAAACAATGAGCAGTTCTTC
TRBV21-1,TRBJ2-7,NA,NA,CASIPTGTDCLEQYF,TGTGCCAGCATCCCAACCGGGACAGACTGTCTTGAGCAGTACTTC
TRBV5-6,TRBJ1-6,TRBD1,NA,CASSLGALGQGRGSPLHF,TGTGCCAGCAGCTTGGGGGCGCTGGGACAGGGTCGTGGTTCACCCCTCCACTTT
TRBV30,TRBJ2-1,TRBD2,NA,CAWGNPGGSPFF,TGTGCCTGGGGAAATCCGGGAGGCAGTCCGTTCTTC
TRBV18,TRBJ1-2,TRBD1,NA,CASSPQSVSQGVEGYTF,TGTGCCAGCTCACCCCAGAGCGTTTCACAGGGGGTGGAAGGCTACACCTTC
TRBV29-1,TRBJ2-6,NA,NA,CSVVDRTGANVLTF,TGCAGCGTTGTAGACAGGACTGGGGCCAACGTCCTGACTTTC
TRBV5-1,TRBJ1-1,NA,NA,CASSSQIRNTEAFF,TGCGCCAGCAGCTCCCAGATACGGAACACTGAAGCTTTCTTT
TRBV6-5,TRBJ2-7,NA,NA,CASTPPGEPSYEQYF,TGTGCCAGCACTCCACCCGGAGAACCCTCCTACGAGCAGTACTTC
TRBV21-1,TRBJ2-5,NA,NA,CASEGLVGGMETQYF,TGTGCCAGCGAGGGGCTAGTTGGGGGGATGGAGACCCAGTACTTC
TRBV7-2,TRBJ2-7,NA,NA,CASSWASNSYEQYF,TGTGCCAGCAGCTGGGCTAGCAACTCCTACGAGCAGTACTTC
TRBV6-5,TRBJ1-4,NA,once,CASSSTGGGREKLFF,TGTGCCAGCAGTTCCACCGGGGGGGGCCGGGAAAAACTGTTTTTT